The following is a T cell receptor (beta chain) sequence with its context. Its cognate antigen is unknown. Methods described previously were used for bulk TCR libraries, and listed TCR primers were applied. TCRdb re-called the PCR reads with MiXCR, one entry per CDR3 protein. The repertoire consists of 85,000 to 100,000 distinct CDR3 sequences, with roughly a quarter occurring once and the leading ten covering 0.85% to 1%. The germline CDR1 and CDR2 sequences are MNHEY and SVGAGI. CDR3 length equals 16 residues. The V and J ends lost 0 bases and 0 bases respectively, with 11 bases between them. Investigators produced naive CD8 libraries from about 21,000 to 970,000 sorted cells, drawing on 10%, 30% or 50% RNA. This sample stems from a study of molecular identifiers for immune sequencing clone quantification. Findings and caveats of the study: Clone sizes that are highly expanded could be underestimated when identical TCR molecules share a barcode. The study found clones above 20 RNA copies held over 98% of effector molecules and under 1% in naive cells.

The specimen sequenced was naive CD8+ T cells from blood, with Jurkat cell RNA spiked in. The subset: FACS-sorted CD8+CD4-CCR7+CD45RA+ naive T cells. The rearrangement links TRBV6-5 to TRBJ1-1, with a tentative D call TRBD1 (6 bases). This receptor was taken from a human donor in good health. Some libraries in this study had Jurkat cell RNA spiked in. This CDR3 reads CASSYSTTGLNTEAFF. The CDR3 nucleotides read TGTGCCAGCAGTTACTCGACGACAGGCCTGAACACTGAAGCTTTCTTT.